A selection of T cell receptor beta chains follows, all from one sample in a study of T cells in Graves' hyperthyroidism and ophthalmopathy. TCRdb analysed the multiplex PCR reads with MiXCR anew, one entry per CDR3 protein. The sample lists more than 300,000 distinct CDR3 sequences; more than 11% were seen once. Sequenced material: blood. Receptors originate from a woman in her twenties or thirties with Graves' hyperthyroidism. Each CDR3 is given with its conserved first and last residue. D genes are given only for firm matches. Only some rows state a clone size, as once, few, many or a class for expanded clones.

j_gene: TRBJ2-3
abundance: many
v_gene: TRBV11-2
d_gene: NA
CDR3nt: TGTGCCAGCAGCTTAGCGCCCAACACAGATACGCAGTATTTT
CDR3aa: CASSLAPNTDTQYF

j_gene: TRBJ2-2
abundance: NA
v_gene: TRBV5-6
d_gene: NA
CDR3nt: TGTGCCAGCAGCTTCCCTAGACAGAGGGCGAACACCGGGGAGCTGTTTTTT
CDR3aa: CASSFPRQRANTGELFF

j_gene: TRBJ2-4
abundance: NA
v_gene: TRBV2
d_gene: TRBD2
CDR3nt: TGTGCCAGCAGTGCAACTAGCGGGAGCCAAAACATTCAGTACTTC
CDR3aa: CASSATSGSQNIQYF

j_gene: TRBJ2-5
abundance: NA
v_gene: TRBV20-1
d_gene: NA
CDR3nt: TGCAGTGCTAGAGCTATGAAGAGTGAGACCCACTACTTC
CDR3aa: CSARAMKSETHYF

j_gene: TRBJ2-6
abundance: NA
v_gene: TRBV7-8
d_gene: NA
CDR3nt: TGTGCCAGCAGCTGGACTCCCACGGATGGGGCCAACGTCCTGACTTTC
CDR3aa: CASSWTPTDGANVLTF

j_gene: TRBJ2-5
abundance: many
v_gene: TRBV6-5
d_gene: NA
CDR3nt: TGTGCCAGCAGTTACTCTCCAGGCGGGGCGCGGGAGACCCAGTACTTC
CDR3aa: CASSYSPGGARETQYF

j_gene: TRBJ1-1
abundance: NA
v_gene: TRBV28
d_gene: NA
CDR3nt: TGTGCCAGCAGTCCCTCGGCTGCTGAAGCTTTCTTT
CDR3aa: CASSPSAAEAFF

j_gene: TRBJ2-1
abundance: many
v_gene: TRBV28
d_gene: TRBD2
CDR3nt: TGTGCCAGCAGTACCCCAGGACTAGGATCGGGCAATGAGCAGTTCTTC
CDR3aa: CASSTPGLGSGNEQFF

j_gene: TRBJ1-2
abundance: many
v_gene: TRBV12-3/TRBV12-4
d_gene: NA
CDR3nt: TGTGCCAGCAGTTTTTCCTTTGCAGGGGTCGCGGATGGCTACACCTTC
CDR3aa: CASSFSFAGVADGYTF

j_gene: TRBJ2-7
abundance: many
v_gene: TRBV5-6
d_gene: NA
CDR3nt: TGTGCCAGCAGCTTAGCTACTAGCTCCTACGAGCAGTACTTC
CDR3aa: CASSLATSSYEQYF

j_gene: TRBJ2-2
abundance: many
v_gene: TRBV2
d_gene: NA
CDR3nt: TGTGCCAGCAAGAGACTACAGGGCACCGGGGAGCTGTTTTTT
CDR3aa: CASKRLQGTGELFF

j_gene: TRBJ1-5
abundance: NA
v_gene: TRBV27
d_gene: NA
CDR3nt: TGTGCCAGCAGTTTCGTGGGGATCACCAATCAGCCCCAGCATTTT
CDR3aa: CASSFVGITNQPQHF

j_gene: TRBJ1-2
abundance: NA
v_gene: TRBV7-3
d_gene: NA
CDR3nt: TGTGCCAGCAGCTTAGGCGAGCTTACAGGGATCTATGGCTACACCTTC
CDR3aa: CASSLGELTGIYGYTF

j_gene: TRBJ2-5
abundance: many
v_gene: TRBV28
d_gene: TRBD1
CDR3nt: TGTGCCAGCAGTTTAGGGGACAGGGGAGGGGAGACCCAGTACTTC
CDR3aa: CASSLGDRGGETQYF

j_gene: TRBJ2-7
abundance: many
v_gene: TRBV7-8
d_gene: TRBD1
CDR3nt: TGTGCCAGCACTAATAGGGGGCAACTAGGCCCTTTACTCGAGCAGTACTTC
CDR3aa: CASTNRGQLGPLLEQYF

j_gene: TRBJ2-3
abundance: few
v_gene: TRBV29-1
d_gene: NA
CDR3nt: TGCAGCGTTGATAGGGCAGGGGATAGCACAGATACGCAGTATTTT
CDR3aa: CSVDRAGDSTDTQYF

j_gene: TRBJ2-1
abundance: NA
v_gene: TRBV3-1
d_gene: NA
CDR3nt: TGTGCCAGCAGCCCCGGACCAACTTACTATGAGCAGTTCTTC
CDR3aa: CASSPGPTYYEQFF

j_gene: TRBJ2-4
abundance: many
v_gene: TRBV28
d_gene: NA
CDR3nt: TGTGCCAGCAGTTTAGCCGGGAAAAACATTCAGTACTTC
CDR3aa: CASSLAGKNIQYF

j_gene: TRBJ2-7
abundance: NA
v_gene: TRBV5-1
d_gene: TRBD2
CDR3nt: TGCGCCAGCAGCACTGGACTAGCGGGAGAGAGCGAGCAGTACTTC
CDR3aa: CASSTGLAGESEQYF

j_gene: TRBJ1-1
abundance: NA
v_gene: TRBV6-2/TRBV6-3
d_gene: NA
CDR3nt: TGTGCCAGCGGTCCGGGTCTTCTTGGGGCTTTCTTT
CDR3aa: CASGPGLLGAFF

j_gene: TRBJ1-6
abundance: many
v_gene: TRBV19
d_gene: NA
CDR3nt: TGTGCCAGTAGTTCCCGACCTTCACCCCTCCACTTT
CDR3aa: CASSSRPSPLHF

j_gene: TRBJ2-3
abundance: NA
v_gene: TRBV5-4
d_gene: NA
CDR3nt: TGTGCCAGCAGCTCTCGGGAAGTTGCAGATACGCAGTATTTT
CDR3aa: CASSSREVADTQYF

j_gene: TRBJ2-7
abundance: many
v_gene: TRBV28
d_gene: TRBD2
CDR3nt: TGTGCCAGCAGGACTAGCGGGCCGGCCTCCTACGAGCAGTACTTC
CDR3aa: CASRTSGPASYEQYF

j_gene: TRBJ1-1
abundance: many
v_gene: TRBV10-3
d_gene: NA
CDR3nt: TGTGCCATCAGGGCAGGCTTGAACACTGAAGCTTTCTTT
CDR3aa: CAIRAGLNTEAFF

j_gene: TRBJ2-3
abundance: many
v_gene: TRBV28
d_gene: NA
CDR3nt: TGTGCCAGTAAAATTCCCACCACAGATACGCAGTATTTT
CDR3aa: CASKIPTTDTQYF

j_gene: TRBJ1-5
abundance: many
v_gene: TRBV6-2/TRBV6-3
d_gene: NA
CDR3nt: TGTGCCAGCAGTTCAGGACAGATGAATCAGCCCCAGCATTTT
CDR3aa: CASSSGQMNQPQHF

j_gene: TRBJ2-7
abundance: few
v_gene: TRBV20-1
d_gene: TRBD2
CDR3nt: TGCAGTGCTAGAATACCTAGCGGGCTCGAGCAGTACTTC
CDR3aa: CSARIPSGLEQYF

j_gene: TRBJ2-3
abundance: few
v_gene: TRBV18
d_gene: NA
CDR3nt: TGTGCCAGCTCACCTTTCGAAGGTGCAGATACGCAGTATTTT
CDR3aa: CASSPFEGADTQYF

j_gene: TRBJ2-7
abundance: many
v_gene: TRBV6-1
d_gene: TRBD2
CDR3nt: TGTGCCAGCACTTCGGCTAGCGGGTACGAGCAGTACTTC
CDR3aa: CASTSASGYEQYF

j_gene: TRBJ2-7
abundance: many
v_gene: TRBV29-1
d_gene: NA
CDR3nt: TGCAGCGTTCGGGACATTTACGAGCAGTACTTC
CDR3aa: CSVRDIYEQYF

j_gene: TRBJ2-5
abundance: many
v_gene: TRBV20-1
d_gene: NA
CDR3nt: TGCAGTGCTAGGGGCAGACAAGAGACCCAGTACTTC
CDR3aa: CSARGRQETQYF

j_gene: TRBJ2-3
abundance: few
v_gene: TRBV3-1
d_gene: TRBD2
CDR3nt: TGTGCCAGCAGCCAAGGACTAGCGATACGGCAGTATTTT
CDR3aa: CASSQGLAIRQYF

j_gene: TRBJ2-6
abundance: NA
v_gene: TRBV28
d_gene: TRBD1
CDR3nt: TGTGCCAGCAGTTTCGGGACAGGCGGAAACTTTGGGGCCAACGTCCTGACTTTC
CDR3aa: CASSFGTGGNFGANVLTF

j_gene: TRBJ1-2
abundance: few
v_gene: TRBV27
d_gene: NA
CDR3nt: TGTGCCAGCTCCCCCTACATGTTTTCTGGCTACACCTTC
CDR3aa: CASSPYMFSGYTF

j_gene: TRBJ2-7
abundance: few
v_gene: TRBV29-1
d_gene: NA
CDR3nt: TGCAGCGTCCTGGGTGGCCCCTCCTACGAGCAGTACTTC
CDR3aa: CSVLGGPSYEQYF

j_gene: TRBJ2-1
abundance: many
v_gene: TRBV11-2
d_gene: NA
CDR3nt: TGTGCCAGCAGATTTGTCGGCGGGGCTTCCTACAATGAGCAGTTCTTC
CDR3aa: CASRFVGGASYNEQFF

j_gene: TRBJ2-5
abundance: few
v_gene: TRBV12-3/TRBV12-4
d_gene: NA
CDR3nt: TGTGCCAGCAGTCCGACAGCCCTCCAAGAGACCCAGTACTTC
CDR3aa: CASSPTALQETQYF

j_gene: TRBJ1-5
abundance: NA
v_gene: TRBV24-1
d_gene: NA
CDR3nt: TGTGCCACCAGTATGGGAGGCAATCAGCCCCAGCATTTT
CDR3aa: CATSMGGNQPQHF

j_gene: TRBJ2-7
abundance: many
v_gene: TRBV20-1
d_gene: NA
CDR3nt: TGCGGCACGACAGCCCCGGAGCTGGAGCAGTACTTC
CDR3aa: CGTTAPELEQYF

j_gene: TRBJ2-3
abundance: many
v_gene: TRBV7-9
d_gene: NA
CDR3nt: TGTGCCAGCAGCGAGGTAACCACAGATACGCAGTATTTT
CDR3aa: CASSEVTTDTQYF

j_gene: TRBJ2-6
abundance: many
v_gene: TRBV27
d_gene: TRBD1
CDR3nt: TGTGCCAGCAGCTCCAGGGGGTCCGGGGCCAACGTCCTGACTTTC
CDR3aa: CASSSRGSGANVLTF

j_gene: TRBJ2-5
abundance: NA
v_gene: TRBV28
d_gene: TRBD2
CDR3nt: TGTGCCAGCAGTTTACCCGGGACTAGCGGGGAGACCCAGTACTTC
CDR3aa: CASSLPGTSGETQYF

j_gene: TRBJ1-5
abundance: few
v_gene: TRBV28
d_gene: TRBD1
CDR3nt: TGTGCCAGCAGTTTAATCTCGCGAACAGGGGGCCATTTGGTTCAGCCCCAGCATTTT
CDR3aa: CASSLISRTGGHLVQPQHF

j_gene: TRBJ2-1
abundance: many
v_gene: TRBV6-1
d_gene: NA
CDR3nt: TGTGCCAGCAGTCCCTCCCTTAGAACCAATGAGCAGTTCTTC
CDR3aa: CASSPSLRTNEQFF

j_gene: TRBJ2-5
abundance: many
v_gene: TRBV20-1
d_gene: NA
CDR3nt: TGCAGTGCTGGACCGGGGGAGACCCAGTACTTC
CDR3aa: CSAGPGETQYF

j_gene: TRBJ2-3
abundance: NA
v_gene: TRBV11-2
d_gene: NA
CDR3nt: TGTGCCAGCAACCGACTGTTGAGCACAGATACGCAGTATTTT
CDR3aa: CASNRLLSTDTQYF

j_gene: TRBJ2-3
abundance: many
v_gene: TRBV12-5
d_gene: TRBD2
CDR3nt: TGTGCTAGTGGTTTGGGGCTTGCGGGGGGAGCAGATACGCAGTATTTT
CDR3aa: CASGLGLAGGADTQYF

j_gene: TRBJ2-7
abundance: many
v_gene: TRBV6-1
d_gene: NA
CDR3nt: TGTGCCAGCAGTGATTTCCGGCAGTACTTC
CDR3aa: CASSDFRQYF

j_gene: TRBJ1-2
abundance: many
v_gene: TRBV28
d_gene: TRBD1
CDR3nt: TGTGCCAGCAGCCAACCTCCGGGACAGGGGGCGGGAGGCTACACCTTC
CDR3aa: CASSQPPGQGAGGYTF

j_gene: TRBJ2-3
abundance: few
v_gene: TRBV14
d_gene: NA
CDR3nt: TGTGCCAGCAGCCTCGGGACGGCTCATGCCACAGATACGCAGTATTTT
CDR3aa: CASSLGTAHATDTQYF

j_gene: TRBJ2-1
abundance: NA
v_gene: TRBV7-9
d_gene: TRBD1
CDR3nt: TGTGCCAGCAGCTTAGCCCCGGACAGGGGGACCTACAATGAGCAGTTCTTC
CDR3aa: CASSLAPDRGTYNEQFF

j_gene: TRBJ2-1
abundance: NA
v_gene: TRBV7-2
d_gene: NA
CDR3nt: TGTGCCAGCAGCTTACGTAGCATGGGGGGAGCTATCGGTCGCCATGAGCAGTTCTTC
CDR3aa: CASSLRSMGGAIGRHEQFF